These 14 T cell receptor beta chains were sequenced from one sample in a study of T cell responses to AZD1222 COVID-19 vaccine. The assay was immunoSEQ multiplex PCR, and TCRdb's table has in-frame clones only and misses some. The table has tens of thousands of clones, 86% seen once; the top ten hold approximately 15%. The sample was peripheral blood, taken on day 0 of AZD1222 vaccination. The receptors originated from an adult in good health.

The chain links TRBV2 to TRBJ2-5; 13 nucleotides line up with TRBD2. With 5 bases clipped from V and 1 base from J, the junction kept 4 bases outside the gene matches. CDR1 is SNHLY and CDR2 is FYNNEI in the germline V gene. The CDR3 is made up of 16 amino acids. CDR3 in DNA: TGTGCCAGCAGTCCGGGACTAGCGGGATCCCAAGAGACCCAGTACTTC. Its protein is CASSPGLAGSQETQYF. Full variable domain (remainder filled in from reference TRBV2 and TRBJ2-5): EPEVTQTPSHQVTQMGQEVILRCVPISNHLYFYWYRQILGQKVEFLVSFYNNEISEKSEIFDDQFSVERPDGSNFTLKIRSTKLEDSAMYFCASSPGLAGSQETQYFGPGTRLLVL.

The chain uses TRBV4-3 and TRBJ1-2; the D gene is possibly TRBD1 (6 bases). V was shortened by 0 bases and J by 5 bases, with 16 bases between the two germline ends. The CDR3 covers 16 residues. Germline CDR1 reads LGHNA; CDR2 reads YSLEER. CDR3: CASSQELSGEPYGYTF. CDR3 in DNA: TGCGCCAGCAGCCAAGAGTTGTCAGGGGAACCTTATGGCTACACCTTC.

The chain is built from TRBV30 and TRBJ2-3; D ambiguous. The germline gives CDR1 GTSNPN, CDR2 SVGIG (reference sequence). Trimming left V 1 base short and J 0 bases short, with 14 bases between. The CDR3 consists of 16 residues. For the CDR3, the DNA is TGTGCCTGGAGTGAAGGAGCAGTCCTTAGCACAGATACGCAGTATTTT. Translated: CAWSEGAVLSTDTQYF. Using reference TRBV30 and TRBJ2-3 for the parts outside the CDR3, the full variable domain is SQTIHQWPATLVQPVGSPLSLECTVEGTSNPNLYWYRQAAGRGLQLLFYSVGIGQISSEVPQNLSASRPQDRQFILSSKKLLLSDSGFYLCAWSEGAVLSTDTQYFGPGTRLTVL.

This chain uses TRBV18 with TRBJ1-5; D is unclear. CDR1 KGHSH and CDR2 LQKENI come from the germline V gene. The CDR3 has 13 amino acids. Trimming left V 3 bases short and J 5 bases short, with 8 bases between. CDR3 sequence: CASSPNRDQPQHF. CDR3 DNA: TGTGCCAGCTCACCTAACCGGGATCAGCCCCAGCATTTT.

The V and J genes are TRBV4-2 and TRBJ1-2; 7 bases agree with TRBD1. This CDR3 has 15 amino acids. V was pared by 1 base and J by 3 bases, with 5 bases of the junction left unmatched. Looked up from germline, CDR1 is LGHNA and CDR2 is YNFKEQ. The CDR3 region has the DNA TGTGCCAGCAGCCAAGGGCAGGGGGGTCACTATGGCTACACCTTC. Translated: CASSQGQGGHYGYTF.

V gene TRBV14 combines with J gene TRBJ2-4; TRBD1 is a possible D gene (6 bases). V lost 5 bases, J lost 1 base, and 9 bases lay in between. The CDR3 runs to 14 residues. From germline, CDR1 is SGHDN and CDR2 FVKESK. This chain's CDR3 is CASSSQGAKNIQYF. In DNA form, the CDR3 reads TGTGCCAGCAGCTCGCAGGGGGCCAAAAACATTCAGTACTTC.

V usage is TRBV18 and J usage is TRBJ1-2, with D possibly matching TRBD1 (5 bases). The germline V and J ends were trimmed by 5 bases and 4 bases, with 17 bases remaining between them. The CDR3 covers 15 residues. Per the germline V gene, CDR1 is KGHSH and CDR2 is LQKENI. CDR3 loop: CASSVRDGGFYGYTF. CDR3 nucleotide sequence: TGTGCCAGCTCAGTAAGGGACGGAGGTTTCTATGGCTACACCTTC.

The genes are TRBV5-1 and TRBJ2-1; tentatively, D is TRBD1 (6 bases). The CDR3 consists of 15 residues. Trimming left V 4 bases short and J 0 bases short, with 11 bases between. In germline, CDR1 is SGHRS, CDR2 YFSETQ. CDR3 nucleotide sequence: TGCGCCAGCAGCCCGGACAGCACCTCCTACAATGAGCAGTTCTTC. This translates into CASSPDSTSYNEQFF.

The count of this clone is one. The chain joins TRBV5-1 to TRBJ2-5; possible D gene TRBD1, 5 bases. The CDR3 length is 14 residues. Germline lookup yields CDR1 SGHRS and CDR2 YFSETQ. V gave up 4 bases and J gave up 2 bases, with 12 bases separating them. CDR3: CASSPETAQETQYF. The CDR3, as DNA: TGCGCCAGCAGCCCAGAGACAGCGCAAGAGACCCAGTACTTC.

The chain joins TRBV10-1 to TRBJ2-1, with TRBD2 matching 7 bases. With V trimmed by 1 base and J by 2 bases, 5 bases remained unmatched. The CDR3 is 16 amino acids. The germline V gene has CDR1 WNHNN and CDR2 SYGVQD (reference sequence). The DNA for the CDR3 is TGCGCCAGCAGTGAGTACTTAGGACTAGCCTACAATGAGCAGTTCTTC. Its protein product is CASSEYLGLAYNEQFF.

The chain links TRBV5-6 to TRBJ2-6, with D hard to call. The CDR3 runs 14 residues. Germline values: CDR1 SGHDT, CDR2 YYEEEE. V lost 0 bases and J lost 4, with 5 bases in between. The CDR3 sequence: CASSLGSGANVLTF. In nucleotides, the CDR3 is TGTGCCAGCAGCTTGGGGAGCGGGGCCAACGTCCTGACTTTC.

The DNA of the CDR3 is TGTGCCAGCAGTCCACTCCGGGACAGAGAAGCTTTCTTT. This codes for CASSPLRDREAFF. The chain uses TRBV2 and TRBJ1-1, with TRBD1 identical over 7 bases. The CDR3 spans 13 residues. With V trimmed by 5 bases and J by 8 bases, 8 bases remained unmatched. CDR1 is SNHLY, CDR2 FYNNEI, per germline. The variable domain in full, completed from reference TRBV2 and TRBJ1-1, reads EPEVTQTPSHQVTQMGQEVILRCVPISNHLYFYWYRQILGQKVEFLVSFYNNEISEKSEIFDDQFSVERPDGSNFTLKIRSTKLEDSAMYFCASSPLRDREAFFGQGTRLTVV.

The V and J genes are TRBV11-2 and TRBJ2-1; possibly TRBD2 for D (5 bases). Germline values: CDR1 SGHAT, CDR2 FQNNGV. The CDR3 runs 14 residues. V lost 1 base and J 8 bases, leaving 12 bases between the germline ends. The CDR3 region is CASSLGVRGHEQFF. CDR3 bases: TGTGCCAGCAGCTTAGGGGTTCGGGGTCATGAGCAGTTCTTC.

The chain joins TRBV3-1 (or the pseudogene TRBV3-2) to TRBJ1-2; TRBD1 agrees at 10 bases. The CDR3 extends over 18 amino acids. CDR1 is LGHDT, CDR2 YNNKEL, per germline (reference sequence). J lost 7 bases, V lost 4 bases, and 18 bases had no gene match. The CDR3 spells CASSRAGDRGFNLGGYTF. The CDR3 nucleotides are TGTGCCAGCAGCCGGGCAGGGGACAGGGGATTTAATCTTGGTGGCTACACCTTC.